The entry that follows covers one T cell receptor beta chain sequence. Its matching antigen is unknown. All TRB cDNA libraries came from 5' RACE performed with UMI labels. With the 5' RACE reads reprocessed, TCRdb shows one record per CDR3 protein and no DNA. The sample totals tens of thousands of distinct CDR3 sequences. The data were obtained in a study of CXCR3-negative and CXCR3-positive naive CD8 T cells. As for the study in general: Cumulative TRB read yield was some 150 million, averaging about 1.5 +/- 0.3 million per library. Study conclusions and caveats: CXCR3-positive naive cells had TRB CDR3s that were more hydrophobic than CXCR3-negative naive cells had. Sequencing showed both naive subsets with comparably high diversity, and memory CD8+ cells much lower. Within a donor, both naive subsets shared TRBV-TRBJ usage, unlike memory cells.

The V gene's germline CDR1 is SQVTM and CDR2 ANQGSEA. The CDR3 spans 13 residues. The authors gated naive CD8+ T cells as CD45RO-CCR7+CD27+CD95-. The clonotype comes from a human donor in good health. Some clones in this sample may be carry-over from other donors' samples. The chain combines TRBV29-1 with TRBJ1-1. Sequencing input: naive CXCR3+ CD8+ T cells from blood. The subset is: CD45RO-CCR7+CD27+CD95- naive CD8+ T cells expressing CXCR3 (TNR3+). The CDR3 here is CSVERLGGTEAFF.